The 26 T cell receptor beta chains below were found in one sample sequenced in a study of technical replicates of blood from a handful of donors. Sequencing was performed with immunoSEQ multiplex PCR; in TCRdb, only in-frame clones are kept and a portion is missing. The data hold roughly 70,000 clones, with roughly 94% observed a single time. Sequencing input: T cells isolated from PBMCs. These receptors were taken from a human donor in good health.

J is TRBJ1-2 and V is TRBV7-9; 7 positions agree with TRBD1. CDR3 length: 15 amino acids. In germline, CDR1 is SEHNR, CDR2 FQNEAQ (reference sequence). V dropped 5 bases and J dropped 0; count of bases not matched to a gene: 6. CDR3: CASSVVTGANYGYTF. DNA of the CDR3: TGTGCCAGCAGCGTAGTTACAGGGGCTAACTATGGCTACACCTTC.

The CDR3 is CASSVGTGIYEQYF. The CDR3 DNA follows: TGTGCCAGCAGCGTAGGGACAGGGATTTACGAGCAGTACTTC. This chain joins TRBV9 and TRBJ2-7; 8 nucleotides agree with TRBD1. Germline V gene sequence: CDR1 SGDLS, CDR2 YYNGEE. Trimming removed 0 bases from V and 4 bases from J; junction bases left unmatched: 3. The CDR3 spans 14 residues.

This chain uses TRBV19 with TRBJ2-7, with a possible D match to TRBD2 (5 bases). Germline V gene data show CDR1 as LNHDA and CDR2 as SQIVND (reference sequence). V was cut by 3 bases and J by 0 bases, with 12 bases left in between. The CDR3 totals 15 residues. This CDR3 reads CASSIFGRDSYEQYF. CDR3 DNA: TGTGCCAGTAGTATTTTCGGCCGGGACTCCTACGAGCAGTACTTC.

V and J are TRBV12-2 and TRBJ2-7; the table's D call, TRBD2, has no DNA check behind it. TRBV12-2 constitutes a pseudogene. The length of the CDR3 is 21 residues. The CDR3 reads CASRSGTSGKGVVRLFDEQYF. CDR3 bases: TGTGCAAGTCGCTCCGGGACTAGCGGGAAGGGAGTAGTTAGGCTGTTCGACGAGCAGTACTTC.

The chain uses TRBV25-1 and TRBJ2-7; D perhaps matches TRBD1 (6 bases). The CDR3 spans 17 residues. Trimming removed 0 bases at V and 2 bases at J, with 17 bases between. Germline CDR1 reads MGHDK; CDR2 reads SYGVNS. In DNA form, the CDR3 reads TGTGCCAGCAGTGAATATATTCGGCCAGGGGCACCCTACGAGCAGTACTTC. This gives the protein CASSEYIRPGAPYEQYF.

The CDR3 sequence is CASSLFAGTPGETQYF. DNA for the CDR3: TGTGCCAGCAGCTTATTTGCGGGCACTCCCGGGGAGACCCAGTACTTC. The chain is built from TRBV7-3 and TRBJ2-5, with D possibly matching TRBD2 (5 bases). Trimming cost V 2 bases and J 5 bases, with 18 bases left between them. The CDR3 covers 16 residues. The germline V gene has CDR1 SGHTA and CDR2 FQGTGA.

The rearrangement links TRBV19 to TRBJ2-7, with 10 bases matching TRBD2. Germline trimming cut 6 bases from V and 2 bases from J; bases unmatched to any gene: 4. This CDR3 is 14 amino acids long. Germline CDR1 and CDR2: LNHDA and SQIVND (reference sequence). The CDR3 region is CASSGGLAAYEQYF. The CDR3 DNA follows: TGTGCCAGTAGCGGTGGACTAGCGGCCTACGAGCAGTACTTC.

CDR3: CASSLPPGQAYYGYTF. The CDR3 DNA follows: TGTGCCAGCAGCTTACCTCCGGGACAGGCGTATTATGGCTACACCTTC. The chain is built from TRBV7-9 and TRBJ1-2; 8 bases line up with TRBD1. J gave up 5 bases and V 2 bases, and 10 bases lay outside the gene matches. CDR3 size: 16 residues. The germline V gene encodes CDR1 SEHNR and CDR2 FQNEAQ (reference sequence).

V and J are TRBV7-2 and TRBJ2-7; TRBD1 might be the D (6 bases). Germline CDR1 is SGHTA and CDR2 is FQGNSA. The V and J ends lost 5 bases and 5 bases respectively, with 19 bases between them. The CDR3 loop spans 15 amino acids. The CDR3 DNA follows: TGTGCCAGCAGCGTTAAACAGGGAACATTCCACGAGCAGTACTTC. This gives the protein CASSVKQGTFHEQYF.

The gene calls are TRBV11-2 and TRBJ2-7; a weak D match, TRBD1 (5 bases). CDR3 length: 16 amino acids. V shed 1 base and J shed 0 bases, with 13 bases lying between them. Germline V lookup: CDR1 SGHAT, CDR2 FQNNGV. The chain's CDR3 is CASSLGRDSFSYEQYF. CDR3 coding DNA: TGTGCCAGCAGCTTAGGCCGAGACAGTTTCTCCTACGAGCAGTACTTC.

This clone was detected only once. The gene calls are TRBV10-3 and TRBJ2-1; 12 bases are a match to TRBD2. V trimming: 5 bases; J trimming: 7 bases; junction bases outside the gene matches: 15. This CDR3 spans 18 amino acids. The germline gives CDR1 ENHRY, CDR2 SYGVKD. The CDR3 region has the DNA TGTGCCATCAGTTCCCTAGCGGGAGGGCCAGTTTCTTGGAATGAGCAGTTCTTC. Translated, it gives CAISSLAGGPVSWNEQFF.

The chain combines TRBV10-3 with TRBJ1-1; the match to TRBD1 covers 9 bases. This CDR3 contains 16 residues. Unmatched junction bases numbered 12, after V lost 6 bases and J lost 4 bases. Germline CDR1 is ENHRY and CDR2 is SYGVKD. The CDR3 sequence is CAIRINIQGARTEAFF. Here the CDR3 DNA reads TGTGCCATCAGAATAAATATACAGGGGGCTCGCACTGAAGCTTTCTTT.

Points on this clone: At one of its ends the junction is not consistent with the germline gene, which may arise from a read error. Here the CDR3 reads CASSIAGEGGYEQYF. In nucleotides, the CDR3 is TGTGCCAGCAGCATAGCGGGAGAAGGGGGCTACGAGCAGTACTTC. V usage is TRBV11-1 and J usage is TRBJ2-7; TRBD2 matches 9 bases. The germline V gene encodes CDR1 SGHAT and CDR2 FQDESV (reference sequence). The CDR3 loop spans 15 amino acids.

This clone appeared once. The V gene is TRBV5-8, the J gene TRBJ1-3; the D gene is possibly TRBD1 (6 bases). The CDR3 is 15 amino acids. Germline V gene lookup returns CDR1 SGHTS and CDR2 YDEGEE. The V end lost 0 bases, the J end lost 5 bases, and 12 bases lay between the germline ends. The CDR3 region has the DNA TGTGCCAGCAGCTTGGCCCTACAGGGTAGAAACACCATATATTTT. Translating it yields CASSLALQGRNTIYF.

This chain's CDR3 is CASSSLQGGYGYTF. CDR3 nucleotides: TGTGCCAGCAGCTCCCTCCAGGGCGGATATGGCTACACCTTC. The rearrangement uses TRBV5-6 and TRBJ1-2; weak D call: TRBD1 (5 bases). Germline CDR1 reads SGHDT; CDR2 reads YYEEEE. The CDR3 extends over 14 amino acids. Trimming stripped 3 bases from V and 5 bases from J, with 14 bases between.

This chain's CDR3 is CATSRGSDRDPDTQYF. CDR3 nucleotides: TGTGCCACCAGCAGAGGATCGGACAGGGATCCAGATACGCAGTATTTT. The V gene is TRBV15, the J gene TRBJ2-3; 8 bases are a match to TRBD1. J gave up 4 bases and V 1 base, and 7 bases lay outside the gene matches. Germline loops: CDR1 LNHNV, CDR2 YYDKDF (reference sequence). The CDR3 length is 16 residues.

This chain uses TRBV28 with TRBJ2-7; 9 nucleotides align to TRBD2. The trim removed 6 bases at V and 1 base at J, leaving 7 bases unmatched. Germline loops: CDR1 MDHEN, CDR2 SYDVKM. This CDR3 has 15 amino acids. The DNA for the CDR3 is TGTGCCAGCAGAGAGCAACTAGCGGGTTCCTACGAGCAGTACTTC. It codes for CASREQLAGSYEQYF.

This rearrangement joins TRBV7-9 to TRBJ2-2, with D uncertain. Trimming shortened V by 5 bases and J by 5 bases, and 6 bases separated the two germline ends. This CDR3 contains 12 residues. From germline, CDR1 is SEHNR and CDR2 FQNEAQ (reference sequence). CDR3 DNA sequence: TGTGCCAGCAGCACAGCTACCGGGGAGCTGTTTTTT. Its translation is CASSTATGELFF.

The chain joins TRBV5-4 to TRBJ2-7; TRBD2 agrees at 7 bases. V was pared by 6 bases and J by 5 bases, with 11 bases of the junction left unmatched. CDR1 is SGHNT and CDR2 is YYREEE in the germline V gene (reference sequence). CDR3 length: 14 residues. This CDR3 is CASNPTSRVDEQYF. CDR3 nucleotide sequence: TGTGCCAGCAACCCGACTAGCCGGGTCGACGAGCAGTACTTC.

The chain recombines TRBV10-1 with TRBJ2-7, with 12 bases aligning to TRBD1. CDR1 and CDR2 (germline): WNHNN, SYGVQD (reference sequence). J gave up 7 bases and V 4 bases, and 8 bases lay outside the gene matches. There are 15 residues in the CDR3. In DNA, the CDR3 is TGCGCCAGCAGTGGACCGGGACAGGGGGCGGTGGAGCAGTACTTC. It codes for CASSGPGQGAVEQYF.

The chain couples TRBV16 to TRBJ2-4, with a weak D call TRBD2 (5 bases). Germline CDR1 and CDR2: KGHSY and FQNENV. This CDR3 is 15 amino acids long. Between the trimmed V and J ends, which lost 0 bases and 0 bases, there was a span of 6 bases. The CDR3 region is CASSQSGKAKNIQYF. The CDR3 DNA follows: TGTGCCAGCAGCCAATCCGGGAAAGCCAAAAACATTCAGTACTTC.

V usage is TRBV2 and J usage is TRBJ1-5; TRBD1 is a possible D gene (5 bases). Trimming removed 4 bases from V and 9 bases from J, with 7 bases in between. This CDR3 is 11 amino acids long. Germline assignment: CDR1 SNHLY and CDR2 FYNNEI. The CDR3 region has the DNA TGTGCCAGCAGTGTGGGGGGGCCCCAGCATTTT. This translates into CASSVGGPQHF.

The J gene is TRBJ2-7, the V gene TRBV28, with 7 nucleotides matching TRBD1. The CDR3 is made up of 14 amino acids. CDR1 and CDR2 from the germline V gene are MDHEN and SYDVKM. V shed 3 bases and J 7 bases; nucleotides not matched to a gene: 9. The CDR3 loop is CASSFSGRGSEQYF. As DNA, the CDR3 is TGTGCCAGCAGTTTTAGTGGCAGGGGGAGTGAGCAGTACTTC.

The J gene is TRBJ2-1, the V gene TRBV4-2; a weak D match, TRBD2 (6 bases). The CDR3 totals 13 residues. CDR1 and CDR2 from the germline V gene are LGHNA and YNFKEQ. Deletions cut 6 bases from V and 5 bases from J, with 11 bases between. CDR3 sequence: CASSHPGDNEQFF. CDR3 in DNA: TGTGCCAGCAGTCATCCGGGGGACAATGAGCAGTTCTTC.

This clone appeared a single time. The gene calls are TRBV15 and TRBJ1-1; D is possibly TRBD1 (6 bases). The CDR3 is 16 residues long. In germline, CDR1 is LNHNV, CDR2 YYDKDF (reference sequence). Trimming cost V 1 base and J 0 bases, with 12 bases left between them. CDR3 sequence reads: CATSRGAGALNTEAFF. DNA for the CDR3: TGTGCCACCAGCAGAGGGGCAGGGGCGTTGAACACTGAAGCTTTCTTT.

The genes are TRBV7-2 and TRBJ2-7, with TRBD2 as a possible D gene (6 bases). V was pared by 7 bases and J by 0 bases, with 16 bases between. Germline-derived CDR1 and CDR2 are SGHTA and FQGNSA. This CDR3 has 15 amino acids. The CDR3: CASKVSAGPSYEQYF. The DNA of the CDR3 is TGTGCCAGCAAGGTTTCGGCGGGACCCTCCTACGAGCAGTACTTC.